Presented here are 21 T cell receptor beta chains from one specimen sequenced in a study of Ad26.COV2.S vaccination and SARS-CoV-2 variants. The treatment: approximately 18 received Ad26.COV2.S at low or high dose, single or two shots; several received placebo; per-sample allocation not given. Day 63 following the first vaccine or placebo injection was when the samples were taken. This table comes from immunoSEQ multiplex PCR, and its TCRdb copy is limited to in-frame clones, with some not included. Seen here are a few hundred thousand clones, roughly 91% observed once, and the top ten hold less than 4.5%. The input for sequencing was peripheral blood, taken in a trial of Ad26.COV2.S vaccine versus placebo. The receptors here all came from a person between 18 and 59 years old who received the Ad26.COV2.S COVID-19 vaccine or a placebo.

CDR3 loop: CASSRTVHGEQFF. The DNA for the CDR3 is TGTGCCAGCAGTCGGACGGTCCACGGTGAGCAGTTCTTC. The rearrangement joins TRBV27 to TRBJ2-1; no reliable D call. The CDR3 is made up of 13 amino acids. The germline V gene has CDR1 MNHEY and CDR2 SMNVEV (reference sequence). Trimming cost V 5 bases and J 9 bases, with 14 bases left between them.

In this sample, this clone turned up once. The rearrangement joins TRBV6-5 to TRBJ2-3; possible D gene TRBD2, 7 bases. V shed 8 bases and J shed 2 bases, with 14 bases lying between them. The CDR3 totals 14 residues. Germline V gives CDR1 MNHEY, CDR2 SVGAGI. The CDR3 DNA follows: TGTGCCAGCCTAAGGGGGGGACACACAGATACGCAGTATTTT. It yields the protein CASLRGGHTDTQYF.

V is TRBV21-1 and J is TRBJ1-5; the DNA was not used to check the table's D call, TRBD1. TRBV21-1 is annotated as a pseudogene. The length of the CDR3 is 15 residues. The DNA for the CDR3 is TGTGCCAGCAGCAGAGTCGTGGACACCCGTCAGCCCCAGCATTTT. Its protein is CASSRVVDTRQPQHF.

The V gene is TRBV27, the J gene TRBJ2-7; possibly TRBD1 for D (5 bases). The CDR3 runs to 16 residues. Germline V gene lookup returns CDR1 MNHEY and CDR2 SMNVEV (reference sequence). Trimming removed 1 base at V and 2 bases at J, with 15 bases between. The CDR3 loop reads CASSLWGPTAAYEQYF. The CDR3 bases are TGTGCCAGCAGTTTATGGGGCCCGACCGCCGCCTACGAGCAGTACTTC.

This chain links TRBV25-1 with TRBJ1-4; D is possibly TRBD1 (5 bases). From germline, CDR1 is MGHDK and CDR2 SYGVNS. The CDR3 sequence is 11 residues long. The V end was cut by 4 bases, the J end by 12 bases, with 9 bases between. CDR3: CASSVGLELFF. The CDR3 region has the DNA TGTGCCAGCAGTGTGGGGCTGGAACTGTTTTTT.

The V call is TRBV24-1, the J call TRBJ1-2; D might be TRBD1 (6 bases). This CDR3 region has 14 residues. Germline CDR1 is KGHDR and CDR2 is SFDVKD. V was shortened by 4 bases and J by 11 bases, with 19 bases between the two germline ends. CDR3 residues: CATSETGAGEGYTF. The DNA for the CDR3 is TGTGCCACCAGTGAGACGGGGGCCGGTGAGGGTTACACCTTC.

The CDR3 DNA sequence: TGTGCCAGCAGCCAAGGAGGGTGGATTAGGACCGGGGAGCTGTTTTTT. As protein: CASSQGGWIRTGELFF. The chain combines TRBV5-4 with TRBJ2-2, with a possible D match to TRBD2 (6 bases). Germline assignment: CDR1 SGHNT and CDR2 YYREEE (reference sequence). V lost 4 bases and J 5 bases, leaving 18 bases between the germline ends. The CDR3 loop spans 16 amino acids.

The V gene is TRBV5-4, the J gene TRBJ2-1, with TRBD1 matching over 8 bases. This CDR3 is built from 14 residues. J gave up 4 bases and V 4 bases, and 4 bases lay outside the gene matches. Germline V gene sequence: CDR1 SGHNT, CDR2 YYREEE (reference sequence). The CDR3 is CASSPDRVYNEQFF. In nucleotides, the CDR3 is TGTGCCAGCAGCCCGGACAGGGTGTACAATGAGCAGTTCTTC.

The chain has TRBV5-4 and TRBJ2-2, with D possibly TRBD2 on 7 matching bases. Trimming cost V 0 bases and J 6 bases, with 12 bases left between them. The CDR3 loop spans 15 amino acids. CDR1 is SGHNT and CDR2 is YYREEE in the germline V gene (reference sequence). The CDR3 DNA reads as TGTGCCAGCAGCTTGGGGACTAGGGGGTCCGGGGAGCTGTTTTTT. Translating it yields CASSLGTRGSGELFF.

The chain employs TRBV7-2 and TRBJ1-2; D is ambiguous. The CDR3 runs 14 residues. The ends were cut back, 5 bases at V and 0 bases at J, with 10 bases in the middle. Germline loops: CDR1 SGHTA, CDR2 FQGNSA. CDR3 region: CASSISKSNYGYTF. The CDR3 region has the DNA TGTGCCAGCAGCATATCGAAGTCTAACTATGGCTACACCTTC. The full variable domain, rest sourced from reference TRBV7-2 and TRBJ1-2, is GAGVSQSPSNKVTEKGKDVELRCDPISGHTALYWYRQSLGQGLEFLIYFQGNSAPDKSGLPSDRFSAERTGGSVSTLTIQRTQQEDSAVYLCASSISKSNYGYTFGSGTRLTVV.

This chain uses TRBV4-1 with TRBJ1-6, with D uncertain. Germline CDR1 is MGHRA and CDR2 is YSYEKL. The CDR3 runs to 15 residues. V was shortened by 0 bases and J by 4 bases, with 7 bases between the two germline ends. Here the CDR3 DNA reads TGCGCCAGCAGCCAAGAAGGACCATATAATTCACCCCTCCACTTT. It specifies CASSQEGPYNSPLHF.

This clone was observed a single time. The genes are TRBV6-5 and TRBJ1-5; D is undetermined. Germline V lookup: CDR1 MNHEY, CDR2 SVGAGI. The V end lost 2 bases, the J end lost 3 bases, and 5 bases lay between the germline ends. The CDR3 covers 13 residues. Here the CDR3 reads CASSYDPNQPQHF. Here the CDR3 DNA reads TGTGCCAGCAGTTACGACCCCAATCAGCCCCAGCATTTT.

The rearrangement uses TRBV9 and TRBJ1-6, with TRBD1 matching 7 bases. The CDR3 totals 17 residues. The germline CDR1 and CDR2 sequences are SGDLS and YYNGEE. Trimming cost V 3 bases and J 7 bases; bases outside gene matches: 13. The chain's CDR3 is CASSEGAAGWSNSPLHF. Written as DNA, the CDR3 is TGTGCCAGCAGCGAGGGGGCCGCGGGATGGTCGAATTCACCCCTCCACTTT.

The V and J genes are TRBV28 and TRBJ2-5; D might be TRBD1 or TRBD2, each matching 6 bases. Germline V gene lookup returns CDR1 MDHEN and CDR2 SYDVKM. The CDR3 totals 19 residues. Trimming left V 7 bases short and J 4 bases short, with 31 bases between. This CDR3 reads CASNLRGQGEFSGGETQYF. The CDR3 DNA reads TGTGCCAGCAACTTACGGGGGCAGGGTGAGTTTTCGGGTGGAGAGACCCAGTACTTC.

The genes are TRBV11-3 and TRBJ2-2; a weak D match, TRBD1 (6 bases). Per the germline V gene, CDR1 is SGHNT and CDR2 is YENEEA. V was shortened by 5 bases and J by 3 bases, with 10 bases between the two germline ends. The length of the CDR3 is 14 residues. CDR3 in DNA: TGTGCCAGCAGCCCCGAGGGGGACACCGGGGAGCTGTTTTTT. Residues: CASSPEGDTGELFF.

In nucleotides, the CDR3 is TGTGCCAGTAGTGTCCTCAGCGAAAGCTCCTACAATGAGCAGTTCTTC. Translated: CASSVLSESSYNEQFF. The chain combines TRBV19 with TRBJ2-1; D is unclear. The germline gives CDR1 LNHDA, CDR2 SQIVND (reference sequence). The CDR3 covers 16 residues. The V end was cut by 5 bases, the J end by 0 bases, with 14 bases between. Full variable domain (missing parts from reference TRBV19 and TRBJ2-1): DGGITQSPKYLFRKEGQNVTLSCEQNLNHDAMYWYRQDPGQGLRLIYYSQIVNDFQKGDIAEGYSVSREKKESFPLTVTSAQKNPTAFYLCASSVLSESSYNEQFFGPGTRLTVL.

V is TRBV27 and J is TRBJ2-2; D remains unclear. With 0 bases removed from V and 5 bases from J, the gap between germline ends came to 19 bases. CDR3 size: 18 residues. The germline V gene has CDR1 MNHEY and CDR2 SMNVEV (reference sequence). The CDR3 sequence is CASSLSRPGLPRTGELFF. In DNA form, the CDR3 reads TGTGCCAGCAGTTTATCACGCCCGGGTCTCCCGAGGACCGGGGAGCTGTTTTTT.

Comments on this clone: Other DNA sequences in the sample encode the same CDR3. The chain combines TRBV12-3 or TRBV12-4 with TRBJ2-1; D is ambiguous. The CDR3 loop spans 12 amino acids. V lost 1 base, J lost 7 bases, and 5 bases lay in between. DNA for the CDR3: TGTGCCAGCAGTTTAGGGGGAAATGAGCAGTTCTTC. Translating gives CASSLGGNEQFF.

The V call is TRBV7-9, the J call TRBJ2-1, with D tentatively TRBD2 (6 bases). Trimming removed 4 bases at V and 3 bases at J, with 13 bases between. Germline loops: CDR1 SEHNR, CDR2 FQNEAQ (reference sequence). CDR3 size: 15 residues. Here the CDR3 reads CASSYRENGYNEQFF. DNA for the CDR3: TGTGCCAGCAGCTACCGGGAGAACGGCTACAATGAGCAGTTCTTC.

The chain carries TRBV7-2 and TRBJ1-6; D uncertain. The length of the CDR3 is 13 residues. V was pared by 2 bases and J by 10 bases, with 9 bases between. Looked up from germline, CDR1 is SGHTA and CDR2 is FQGNSA. The CDR3 loop reads CASSLTASSPLHF. CDR3 sequence (DNA): TGTGCCAGCAGCTTAACAGCGTCCTCACCCCTCCACTTT.

The V call is TRBV7-3, the J call TRBJ2-2; tentatively, D is TRBD2 (5 bases). The V end lost 3 bases, the J end lost 0 bases, and 8 bases lay between the germline ends. CDR3 length: 15 amino acids. CDR1 is SGHTA, CDR2 FQGTGA, per germline. The CDR3 DNA follows: TGTGCCAGCAGCTTTAGCGCTACGAACACCGGGGAGCTGTTTTTT. It encodes CASSFSATNTGELFF. The variable domain in full, completed from reference TRBV7-3 and TRBJ2-2, reads GAGVSQTPSNKVTEKGKYVELRCDPISGHTALYWYRQSLGQGPEFLIYFQGTGAADDSGLPNDRFFAVRPEGSVSTLKIQRTERGDSAVYLCASSFSATNTGELFFGEGSRLTVL.